This paragraph covers one T cell receptor (beta chain) sequence. This CDR3 contains 11 residues. Clones were sequenced by immunoSEQ multiplex PCR, and TCRdb holds only the in-frame ones, with some missing. Of about 980,000 clones in the sample, more than 75% were seen once. The data stem from a study of shared clonotypes between healthy human individuals. All donors qualified as healthy HIV-negative adults and had experienced no recent acute infections or vaccinations. This sequence joins TRBV21-1 and TRBJ2-7. TRBV21-1 is given as a pseudogene. Material for sequencing was memory CD4+ T cells sorted from blood. The subset denotes: CD45RA-negative fraction. The sequence was collected from a man aged 18 to 29 in good health. The CDR3 nucleotides are TGTGCCAACTTCGACCCCCGCGAGCAGTACTTC. Its translation: CANFDPREQYF.